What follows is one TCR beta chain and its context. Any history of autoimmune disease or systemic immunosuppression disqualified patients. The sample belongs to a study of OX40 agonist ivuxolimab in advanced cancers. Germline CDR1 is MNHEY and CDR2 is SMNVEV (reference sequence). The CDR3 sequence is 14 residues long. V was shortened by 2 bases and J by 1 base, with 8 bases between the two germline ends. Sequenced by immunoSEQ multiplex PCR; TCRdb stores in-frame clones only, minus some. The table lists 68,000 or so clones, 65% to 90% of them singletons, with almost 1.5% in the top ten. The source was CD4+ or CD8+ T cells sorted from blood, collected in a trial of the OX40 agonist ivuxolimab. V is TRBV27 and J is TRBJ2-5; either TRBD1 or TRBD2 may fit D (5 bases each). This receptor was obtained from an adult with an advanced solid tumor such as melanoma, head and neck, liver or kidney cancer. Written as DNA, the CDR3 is TGTGCCAGCAGTTTACGGGGACCCCAAGAGACCCAGTACTTC. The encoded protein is CASSLRGPQETQYF.